One and the same sample provided the 3 T cell receptor beta chains below, sequenced in a study of blood T cell repertoires in COVID-19. The table came from immunoSEQ multiplex PCR; TCRdb's copy has only in-frame clones and leaves some out. Of around 63,000 clones in the sample, 80% to 85% are singletons; the top ten hold more than 15%. The sequencing input was peripheral blood. The receptor source for this set is a man in his sixties with COVID-19, enrolled during active disease.

The gene calls are TRBV28 and TRBJ2-7; tentative D call: TRBD2 (6 bases). CDR3 size: 15 residues. Trimming stripped 0 bases from V and 1 base from J, with 10 bases between. CDR1 is MDHEN, CDR2 SYDVKM, per germline. CDR3 coding DNA: TGTGCCAGCAGTTTATGGGGGGAGGAATCCTACGAGCAGTACTTC. Translation: CASSLWGEESYEQYF.

This rearrangement joins TRBV6-5 to TRBJ1-2, with 8 bases lining up with TRBD1. The CDR3 has 16 residues. The V segment lost 4 bases and the J segment 5 bases; nucleotides outside the gene matches: 12. Germline assignment: CDR1 MNHEY and CDR2 SVGAGI. CDR3 in amino acids: CASSSRQGQVIYGYTF. CDR3 bases: TGTGCCAGCAGTTCGCGTCAGGGACAGGTGATTTATGGCTACACCTTC.

This clone has just a few counts. The chain has TRBV5-1 and TRBJ1-2, with D perhaps TRBD1 (5 bases). Trimming pared 2 bases from V and 4 bases from J, leaving 9 bases between. The CDR3 extends over 13 amino acids. Germline lookup yields CDR1 SGHRS and CDR2 YFSETQ. CDR3 loop: CASSFDSIYGYTF. The CDR3 bases are TGCGCCAGCAGCTTTGACAGTATCTATGGCTACACCTTC.